This record looks at one T cell receptor (beta chain) sequence and its context. CDR1 is KGHDR, CDR2 SFDVKD, per germline. The CDR3 length is 15 residues. The ends were cut back, 3 bases at V and 5 bases at J, with 14 bases in the middle. This entry comes from a study of blood T cell repertoires in COVID-19. Overall study: The cDNA or gDNA used as material had been derived from T cells, B-cell-depleted T cells, or PBMCs.

As handled by the study authors: Reference gene primers were amplified, and this amplification served to estimate nucleated cell counts. Some clones are missing from TCRdb's copy, which holds only in-frame ones; the method was immunoSEQ multiplex PCR. V and J calls and clone size come straight from that table; D and trimming were deduced from the DNA. Of 200,000 to 300,000 clones in the sample, roughly 90% are singletons; the top ten hold 0.8%. The sequence was collected from a woman aged 30 to 39 with acute or convalescent COVID-19. The chain recombines TRBV24-1 with TRBJ2-3; tentatively, D is TRBD2 (5 bases). The sequenced sample consisted of peripheral blood. The CDR3 DNA sequence: TGTGCCACCAGTGATCAAGGGCGTGCGGGAGATACGCAGTATTTT. This sequence encodes CATSDQGRAGDTQYF.